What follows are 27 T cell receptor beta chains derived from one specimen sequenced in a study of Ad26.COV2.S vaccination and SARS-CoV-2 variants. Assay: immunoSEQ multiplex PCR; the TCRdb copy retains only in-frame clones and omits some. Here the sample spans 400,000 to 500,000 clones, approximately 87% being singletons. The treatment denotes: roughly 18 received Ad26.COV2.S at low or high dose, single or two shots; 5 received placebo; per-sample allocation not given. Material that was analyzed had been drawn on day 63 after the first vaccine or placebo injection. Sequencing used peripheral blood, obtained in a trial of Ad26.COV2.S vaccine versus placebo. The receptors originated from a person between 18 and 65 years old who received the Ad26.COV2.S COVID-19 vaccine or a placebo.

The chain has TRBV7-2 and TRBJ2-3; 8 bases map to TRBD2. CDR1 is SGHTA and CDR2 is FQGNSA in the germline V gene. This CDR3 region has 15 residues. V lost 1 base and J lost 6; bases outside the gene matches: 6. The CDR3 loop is CASSLGGSGEDTQYF. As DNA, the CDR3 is TGTGCCAGCAGCTTAGGGGGTAGCGGGGAGGATACGCAGTATTTT.

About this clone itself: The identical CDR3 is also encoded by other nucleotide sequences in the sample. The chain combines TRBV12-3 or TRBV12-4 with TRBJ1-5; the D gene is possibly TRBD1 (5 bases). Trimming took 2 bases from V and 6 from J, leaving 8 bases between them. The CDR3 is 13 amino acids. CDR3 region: CASSLRGGQPQHF. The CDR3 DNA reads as TGTGCCAGCAGTTTAAGGGGCGGTCAGCCCCAGCATTTT.

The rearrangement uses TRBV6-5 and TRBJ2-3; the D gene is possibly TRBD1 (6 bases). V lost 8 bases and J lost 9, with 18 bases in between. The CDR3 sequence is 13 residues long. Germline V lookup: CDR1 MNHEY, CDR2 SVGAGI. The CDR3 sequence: CASHPPDSRTQYF. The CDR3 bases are TGTGCCAGCCATCCACCGGACAGTCGGACGCAGTATTTT.

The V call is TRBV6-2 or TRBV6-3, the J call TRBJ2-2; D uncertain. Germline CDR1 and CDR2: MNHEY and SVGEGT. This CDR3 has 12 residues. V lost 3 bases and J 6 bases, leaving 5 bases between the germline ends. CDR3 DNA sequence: TGTGCCAGCAGTTATGGACCCGGGGAGCTGTTTTTT. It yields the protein CASSYGPGELFF.

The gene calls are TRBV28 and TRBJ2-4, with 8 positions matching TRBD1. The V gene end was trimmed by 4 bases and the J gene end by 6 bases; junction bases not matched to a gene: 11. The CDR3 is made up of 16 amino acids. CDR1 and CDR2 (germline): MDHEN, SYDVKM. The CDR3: CASSSSGQGVVNIQYF. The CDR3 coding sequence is TGTGCCAGCAGTTCCAGCGGACAGGGAGTCGTAAACATTCAGTACTTC.

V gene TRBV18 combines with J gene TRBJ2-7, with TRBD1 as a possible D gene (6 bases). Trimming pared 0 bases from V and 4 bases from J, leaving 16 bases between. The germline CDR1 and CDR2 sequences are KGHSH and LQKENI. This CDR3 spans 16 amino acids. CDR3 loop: CASSPPIVGATYEQYF. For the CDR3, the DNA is TGTGCCAGCTCACCACCGATAGTGGGGGCTACGTACGAGCAGTACTTC.

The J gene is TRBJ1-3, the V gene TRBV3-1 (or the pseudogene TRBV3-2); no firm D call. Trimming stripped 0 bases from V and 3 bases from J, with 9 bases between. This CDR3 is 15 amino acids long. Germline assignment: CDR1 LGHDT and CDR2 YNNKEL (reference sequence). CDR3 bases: TGTGCCAGCAGCCAAGAGTCGGCATTTGGAAACACCATATATTTT. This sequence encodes CASSQESAFGNTIYF.

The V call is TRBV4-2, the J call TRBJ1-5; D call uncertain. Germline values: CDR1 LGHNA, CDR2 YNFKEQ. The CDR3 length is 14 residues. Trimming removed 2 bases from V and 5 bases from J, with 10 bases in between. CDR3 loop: CASSQTSTDQPQHF. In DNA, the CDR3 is TGTGCCAGCAGCCAAACCTCCACGGATCAGCCCCAGCATTTT.

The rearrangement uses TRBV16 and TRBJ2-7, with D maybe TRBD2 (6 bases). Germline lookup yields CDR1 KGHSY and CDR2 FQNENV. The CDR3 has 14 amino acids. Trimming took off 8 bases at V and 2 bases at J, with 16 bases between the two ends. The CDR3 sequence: CASQMTRRAYEQYF. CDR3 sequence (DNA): TGTGCCAGCCAGATGACTAGGCGGGCCTACGAGCAGTACTTC.

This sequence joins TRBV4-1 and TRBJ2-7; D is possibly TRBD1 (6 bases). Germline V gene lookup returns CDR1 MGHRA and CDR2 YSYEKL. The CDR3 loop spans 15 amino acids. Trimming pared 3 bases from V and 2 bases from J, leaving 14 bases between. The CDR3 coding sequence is TGCGCCAGCAGCCAGTTTCCGGGACAAGCCTACGAGCAGTACTTC. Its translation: CASSQFPGQAYEQYF.

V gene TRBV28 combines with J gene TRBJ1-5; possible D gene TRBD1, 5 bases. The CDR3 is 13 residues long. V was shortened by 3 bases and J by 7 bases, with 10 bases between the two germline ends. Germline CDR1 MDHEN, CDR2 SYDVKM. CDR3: CASSFGGGQPQHF. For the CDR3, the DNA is TGTGCCAGCAGTTTCGGGGGAGGCCAGCCCCAGCATTTT.

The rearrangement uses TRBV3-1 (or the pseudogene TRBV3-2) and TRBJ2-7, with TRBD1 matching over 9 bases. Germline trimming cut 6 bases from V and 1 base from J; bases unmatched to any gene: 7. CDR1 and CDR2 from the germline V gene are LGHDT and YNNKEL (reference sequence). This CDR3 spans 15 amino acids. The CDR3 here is CASSKPGTGSYEQYF. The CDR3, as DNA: TGTGCCAGCAGTAAACCGGGGACAGGGTCCTACGAGCAGTACTTC.

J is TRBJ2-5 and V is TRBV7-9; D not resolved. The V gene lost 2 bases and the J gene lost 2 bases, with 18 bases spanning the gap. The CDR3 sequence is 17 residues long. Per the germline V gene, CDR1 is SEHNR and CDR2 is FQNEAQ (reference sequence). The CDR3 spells CASSLHGSGNLQETQYF. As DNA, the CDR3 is TGTGCCAGCAGCTTACACGGATCCGGAAATCTACAAGAGACCCAGTACTTC.

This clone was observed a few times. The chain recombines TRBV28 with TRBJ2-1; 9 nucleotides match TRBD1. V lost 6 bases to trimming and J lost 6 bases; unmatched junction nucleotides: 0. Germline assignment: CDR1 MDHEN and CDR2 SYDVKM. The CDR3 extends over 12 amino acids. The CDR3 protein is CASRDRGNEQFF. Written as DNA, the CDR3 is TGTGCCAGCAGGGACAGGGGCAATGAGCAGTTCTTC.

DNA of the CDR3: TGTGCCAGCAGCTCGACGACAGGGCGCTCCTACAATGAGCAGTTCTTC. It translates to CASSSTTGRSYNEQFF. The chain couples TRBV7-9 to TRBJ2-1; 7 positions match TRBD1. The V and J ends lost 4 bases and 0 bases, in that order; junction bases with no gene match: 6. The CDR3 runs 16 residues. Germline V gene data show CDR1 as SEHNR and CDR2 as FQNEAQ (reference sequence).

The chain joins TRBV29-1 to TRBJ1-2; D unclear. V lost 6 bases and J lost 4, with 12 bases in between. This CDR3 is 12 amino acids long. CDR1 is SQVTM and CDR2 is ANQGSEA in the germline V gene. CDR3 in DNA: TGCAGCGTCGCAGAGCCGTCCTATGGCTACACCTTC. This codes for CSVAEPSYGYTF. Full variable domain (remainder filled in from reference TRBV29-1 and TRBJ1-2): SAVISQKPSRDICQRGTSLTIQCQVDSQVTMMFWYRQQPGQSLTLIATANQGSEATYESGFVIDKFPISRPNLTFSTLTVSNMSPEDSSIYLCSVAEPSYGYTFGSGTRLTVV.

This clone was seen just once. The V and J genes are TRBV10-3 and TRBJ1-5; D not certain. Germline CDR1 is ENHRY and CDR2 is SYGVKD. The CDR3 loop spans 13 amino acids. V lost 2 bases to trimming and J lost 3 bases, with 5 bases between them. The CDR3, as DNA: TGTGCCATCAGTGAGGGCCTCAATCAGCCCCAGCATTTT. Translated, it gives CAISEGLNQPQHF.

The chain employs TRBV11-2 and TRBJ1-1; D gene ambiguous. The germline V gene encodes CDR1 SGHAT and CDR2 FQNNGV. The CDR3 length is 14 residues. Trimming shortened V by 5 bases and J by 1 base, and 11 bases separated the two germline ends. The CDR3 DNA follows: TGTGCCAGCAGCCAAGGACGGGCGAACACTGAAGCTTTCTTT. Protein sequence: CASSQGRANTEAFF.

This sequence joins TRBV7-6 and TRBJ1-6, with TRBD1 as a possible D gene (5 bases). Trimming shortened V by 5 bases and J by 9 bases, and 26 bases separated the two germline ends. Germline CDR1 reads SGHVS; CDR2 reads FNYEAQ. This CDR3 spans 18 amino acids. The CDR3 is CASSRMGGREEEGSPLHF. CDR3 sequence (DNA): TGTGCCAGCAGCCGCATGGGTGGCAGGGAGGAGGAAGGTTCACCCCTCCACTTT.

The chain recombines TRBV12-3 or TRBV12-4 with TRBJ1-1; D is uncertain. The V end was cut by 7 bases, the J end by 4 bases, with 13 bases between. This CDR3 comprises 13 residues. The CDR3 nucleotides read TGTGCCAGCATCCCTCGGTACGCCACTGAAGCTTTCTTT. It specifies CASIPRYATEAFF.

CDR3: CATRARGGDTGELFF. The CDR3 nucleotides are TGTGCCACCCGGGCTCGGGGGGGCGACACCGGGGAGCTGTTTTTT. The rearrangement joins TRBV2 to TRBJ2-2, with TRBD2 matching 8 bases. V trimming: 10 bases; J trimming: 3 bases; junction bases outside the gene matches: 10. Germline V CDR1 and CDR2: SNHLY, FYNNEI. The CDR3 is 15 residues long.

The CDR3 nucleotides are TGTGCCAGCAGTTTGCCAGGCCGCCTCGGCACTGAAGCTTTCTTT. It yields the protein CASSLPGRLGTEAFF. This chain links TRBV28 with TRBJ1-1; D ambiguous. This CDR3 has 15 residues. Trimming pared 3 bases from V and 4 bases from J, leaving 15 bases between. Germline-derived CDR1 and CDR2 are MDHEN and SYDVKM.

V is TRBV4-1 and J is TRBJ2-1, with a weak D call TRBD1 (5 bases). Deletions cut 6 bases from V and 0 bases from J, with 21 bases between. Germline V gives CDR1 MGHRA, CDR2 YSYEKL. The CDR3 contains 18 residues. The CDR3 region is CASSPDLGRPSSYNEQFF. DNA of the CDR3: TGCGCCAGCAGTCCCGACTTGGGGCGGCCCAGCTCCTACAATGAGCAGTTCTTC.

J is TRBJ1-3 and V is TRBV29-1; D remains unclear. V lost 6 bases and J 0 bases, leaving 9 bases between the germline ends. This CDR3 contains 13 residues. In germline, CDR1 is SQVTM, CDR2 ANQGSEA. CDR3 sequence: CSVTRSSGNTIYF. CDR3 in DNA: TGCAGCGTGACGCGGAGCTCTGGAAACACCATATATTTT. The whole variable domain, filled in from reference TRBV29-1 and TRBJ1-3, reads SAVISQKPSRDICQRGTSLTIQCQVDSQVTMMFWYRQQPGQSLTLIATANQGSEATYESGFVIDKFPISRPNLTFSTLTVSNMSPEDSSIYLCSVTRSSGNTIYFGEGSWLTVV.

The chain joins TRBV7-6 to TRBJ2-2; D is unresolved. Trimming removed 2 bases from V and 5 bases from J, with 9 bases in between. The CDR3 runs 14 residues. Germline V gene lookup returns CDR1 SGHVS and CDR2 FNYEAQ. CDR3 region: CASSLFGETGELFF. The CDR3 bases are TGTGCCAGCAGCTTATTTGGCGAGACCGGGGAGCTGTTTTTT.

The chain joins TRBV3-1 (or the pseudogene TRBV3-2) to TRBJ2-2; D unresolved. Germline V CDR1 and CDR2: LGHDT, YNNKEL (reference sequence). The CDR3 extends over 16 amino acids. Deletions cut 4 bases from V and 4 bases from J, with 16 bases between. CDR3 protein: CASSLLSTRSTGELFF. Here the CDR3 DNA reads TGTGCCAGCAGCCTACTGTCTACCCGGAGCACCGGGGAGCTGTTTTTT.

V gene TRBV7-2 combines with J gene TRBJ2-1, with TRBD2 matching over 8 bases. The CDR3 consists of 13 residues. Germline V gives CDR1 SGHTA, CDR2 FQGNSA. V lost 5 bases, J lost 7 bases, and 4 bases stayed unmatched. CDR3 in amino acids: CASSLGLANEQFF. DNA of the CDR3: TGTGCCAGCAGCCTCGGACTAGCAAATGAGCAGTTCTTC.